The following is a T cell receptor (beta chain) sequence with its context. A much larger clone differs from this one at a single base, so this may be a read error. As it was prepared, the TCRbeta library received unique molecular identifiers. TCRdb re-called the PCR reads through MiXCR, storing one row per CDR3 protein. This table has some 640,000 distinct CDR3 sequences, roughly 17% appearing once. The entry originates in a study of T-cell reconstitution after alpha-beta-depleted transplantation in children. The germline V gene has CDR1 MNHNS and CDR2 SASEGT. Deletions cut 4 bases from V and 5 bases from J, with 9 bases between. The CDR3 runs to 13 residues.

The receptor comes from a human donor who donated a stem cell graft to a child with acute myeloid leukemia. The rearrangement joins TRBV6-1 to TRBJ2-1, with D unclear. The sequenced sample was PBMCs from the stem cell graft donor, obtained from the stem cell graft. CDR3 protein: CASSGYTDNEQFF. The CDR3 region has the DNA TGTGCCAGCAGTGGATACACGGACAATGAGCAGTTCTTC.